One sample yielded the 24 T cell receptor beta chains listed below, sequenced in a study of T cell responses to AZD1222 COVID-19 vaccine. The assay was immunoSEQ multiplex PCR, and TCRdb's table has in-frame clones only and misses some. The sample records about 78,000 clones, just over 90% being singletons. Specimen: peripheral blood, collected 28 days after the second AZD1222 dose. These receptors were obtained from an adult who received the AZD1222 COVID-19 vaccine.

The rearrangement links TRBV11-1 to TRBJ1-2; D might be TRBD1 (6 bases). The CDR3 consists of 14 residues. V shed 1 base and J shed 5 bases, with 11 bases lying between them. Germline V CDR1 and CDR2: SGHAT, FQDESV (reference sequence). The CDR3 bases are TGTGCCAGCAGCTTAGACGGGGGCGATTATGGCTACACCTTC. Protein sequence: CASSLDGGDYGYTF. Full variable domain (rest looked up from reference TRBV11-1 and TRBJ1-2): EAEVAQSPRYKITEKSQAVAFWCDPISGHATLYWYRQILGQGPELLVQFQDESVVDDSQLPKDRFSAERLKGVDSTLKIQPAELGDSAMYLCASSLDGGDYGYTFGSGTRLTVV.

For the CDR3, the DNA is TGTGCTAGTGGCCTAACCGGGACTGAAGCTTTCTTT. It specifies CASGLTGTEAFF. J is TRBJ1-1 and V is TRBV12-5, with D uncertain. Trimming shortened V by 6 bases and J by 5 bases, and 10 bases separated the two germline ends. Germline CDR1 is LGHNT and CDR2 is FRNRAP. The CDR3 is 12 amino acids.

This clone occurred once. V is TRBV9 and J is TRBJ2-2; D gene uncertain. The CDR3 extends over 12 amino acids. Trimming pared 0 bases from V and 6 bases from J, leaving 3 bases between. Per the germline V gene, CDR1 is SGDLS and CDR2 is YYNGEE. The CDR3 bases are TGTGCCAGCAGCGTAGGTCCCGGGGAGCTGTTTTTT. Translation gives CASSVGPGELFF. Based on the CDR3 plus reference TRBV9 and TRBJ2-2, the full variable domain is DSGVTQTPKHLITATGQRVTLRCSPRSGDLSVYWYQQSLDQGLQFLIQYYNGEERAKGNILERFSAQQFPDLHSELNLSSLELGDSALYFCASSVGPGELFFGEGSRLTVL.

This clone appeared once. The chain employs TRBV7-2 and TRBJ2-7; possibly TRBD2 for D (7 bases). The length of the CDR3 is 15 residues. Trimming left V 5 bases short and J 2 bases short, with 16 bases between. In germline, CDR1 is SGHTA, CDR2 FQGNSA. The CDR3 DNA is TGTGCCAGCAGCCTCCGGGGGAGGGACACCTACGAGCAGTACTTC. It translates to CASSLRGRDTYEQYF.

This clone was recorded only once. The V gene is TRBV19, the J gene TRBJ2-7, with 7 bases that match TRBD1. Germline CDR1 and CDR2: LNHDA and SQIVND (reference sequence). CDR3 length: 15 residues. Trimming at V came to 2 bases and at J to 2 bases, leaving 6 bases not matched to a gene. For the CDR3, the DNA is TGTGCCAGTAGTATAACATGGGACAGAACCTACGAGCAGTACTTC. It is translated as CASSITWDRTYEQYF.

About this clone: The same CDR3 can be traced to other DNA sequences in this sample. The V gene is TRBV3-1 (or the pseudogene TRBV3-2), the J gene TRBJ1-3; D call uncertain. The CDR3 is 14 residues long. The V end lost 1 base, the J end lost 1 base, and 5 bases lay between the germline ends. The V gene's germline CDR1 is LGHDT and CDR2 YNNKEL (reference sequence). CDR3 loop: CASSQGGSGNTIYF. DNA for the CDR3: TGTGCCAGCAGCCAAGGTGGGTCTGGAAACACCATATATTTT.

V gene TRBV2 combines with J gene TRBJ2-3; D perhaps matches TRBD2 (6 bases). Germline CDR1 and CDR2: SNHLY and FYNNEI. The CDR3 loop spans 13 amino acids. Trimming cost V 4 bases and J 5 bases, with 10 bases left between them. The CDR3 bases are TGTGCCAGCAGTGCCGGAGCGGGAGATACGCAGTATTTT. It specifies CASSAGAGDTQYF.

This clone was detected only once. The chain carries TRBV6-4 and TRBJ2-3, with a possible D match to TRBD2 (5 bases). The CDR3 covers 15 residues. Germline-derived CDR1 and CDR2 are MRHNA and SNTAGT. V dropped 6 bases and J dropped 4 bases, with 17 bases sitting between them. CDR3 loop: CASRHSARGSDTQYF. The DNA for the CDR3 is TGTGCCAGCAGACATAGCGCCCGGGGATCAGATACGCAGTATTTT.

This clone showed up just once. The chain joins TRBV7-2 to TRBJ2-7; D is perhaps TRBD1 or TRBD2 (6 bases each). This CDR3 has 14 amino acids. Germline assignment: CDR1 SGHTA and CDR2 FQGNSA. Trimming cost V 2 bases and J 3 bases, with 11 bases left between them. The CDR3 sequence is CASSLRGRYYEQYF. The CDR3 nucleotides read TGTGCCAGCAGCTTACGGGGGCGGTACTACGAGCAGTACTTC. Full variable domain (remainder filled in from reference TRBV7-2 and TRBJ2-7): GAGVSQSPSNKVTEKGKDVELRCDPISGHTALYWYRQSLGQGLEFLIYFQGNSAPDKSGLPSDRFSAERTGGSVSTLTIQRTQQEDSAVYLCASSLRGRYYEQYFGPGTRLTVT.

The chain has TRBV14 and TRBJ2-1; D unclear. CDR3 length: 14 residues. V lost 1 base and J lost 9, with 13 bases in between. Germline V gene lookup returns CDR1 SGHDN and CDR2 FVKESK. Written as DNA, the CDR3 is TGTGCCAGCAGCCAAGGGCCGCAATCCGTTGAGCAGTTCTTC. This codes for CASSQGPQSVEQFF. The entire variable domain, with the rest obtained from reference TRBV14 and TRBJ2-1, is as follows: EAGVTQFPSHSVIEKGQTVTLRCDPISGHDNLYWYRRVMGKEIKFLLHFVKESKQDESGMPNNRFLAERTGGTYSTLKVQPAELEDSGVYFCASSQGPQSVEQFFGPGTRLTVL.

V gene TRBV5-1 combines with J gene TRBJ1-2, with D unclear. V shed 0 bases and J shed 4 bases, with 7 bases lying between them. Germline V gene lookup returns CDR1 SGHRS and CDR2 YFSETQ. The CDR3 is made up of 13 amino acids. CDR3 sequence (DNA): TGCGCCAGCAGCTTGGCCGGGTCCTATGGCTACACCTTC. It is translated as CASSLAGSYGYTF.

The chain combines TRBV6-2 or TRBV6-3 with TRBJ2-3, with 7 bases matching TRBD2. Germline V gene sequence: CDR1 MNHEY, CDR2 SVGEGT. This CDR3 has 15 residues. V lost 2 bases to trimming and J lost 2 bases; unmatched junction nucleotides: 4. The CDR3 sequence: CASSYPSGFTDTQYF. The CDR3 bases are TGTGCCAGCAGTTACCCTAGCGGATTCACAGATACGCAGTATTTT.

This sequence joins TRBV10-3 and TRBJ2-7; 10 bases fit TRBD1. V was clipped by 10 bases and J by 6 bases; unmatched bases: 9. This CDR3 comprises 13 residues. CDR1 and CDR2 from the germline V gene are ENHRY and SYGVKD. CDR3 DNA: TGTGCCACCGGGACAGGGGAGGATGGCGAGCAGTACTTC. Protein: CATGTGEDGEQYF.

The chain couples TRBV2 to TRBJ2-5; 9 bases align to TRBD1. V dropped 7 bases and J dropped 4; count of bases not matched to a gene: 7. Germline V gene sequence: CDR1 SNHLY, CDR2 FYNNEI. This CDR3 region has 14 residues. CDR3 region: CASTPDRGGETQYF. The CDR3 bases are TGTGCCAGCACCCCGGACAGGGGAGGAGAGACCCAGTACTTC.

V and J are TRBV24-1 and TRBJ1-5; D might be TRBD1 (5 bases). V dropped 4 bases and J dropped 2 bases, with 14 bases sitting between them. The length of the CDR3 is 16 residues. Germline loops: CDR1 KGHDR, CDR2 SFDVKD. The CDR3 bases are TGTGCCACCAGTGACCCGGGGGAGGGAGGCAATCAGCCCCAGCATTTT. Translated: CATSDPGEGGNQPQHF.

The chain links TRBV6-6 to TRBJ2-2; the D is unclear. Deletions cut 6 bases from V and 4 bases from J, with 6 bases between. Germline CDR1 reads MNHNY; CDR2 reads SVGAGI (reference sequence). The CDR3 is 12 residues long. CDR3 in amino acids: CASRFSTGELFF. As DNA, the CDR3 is TGTGCCAGCAGATTCAGCACCGGGGAGCTGTTTTTT.

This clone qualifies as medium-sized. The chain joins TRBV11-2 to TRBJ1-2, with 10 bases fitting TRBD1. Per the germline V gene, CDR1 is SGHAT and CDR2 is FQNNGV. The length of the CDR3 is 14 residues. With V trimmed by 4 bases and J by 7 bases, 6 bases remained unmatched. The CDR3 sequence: CASSYRTGGGGYTF. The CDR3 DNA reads TGTGCCAGCAGCTACCGGACAGGGGGAGGTGGCTACACCTTC.

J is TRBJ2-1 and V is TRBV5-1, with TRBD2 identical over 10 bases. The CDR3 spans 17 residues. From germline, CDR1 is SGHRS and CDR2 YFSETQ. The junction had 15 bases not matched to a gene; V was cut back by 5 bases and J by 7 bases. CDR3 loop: CASRVASGGVVKNEQFF. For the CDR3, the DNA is TGCGCCAGCAGAGTCGCTAGCGGGGGAGTCGTTAAGAATGAGCAGTTCTTC. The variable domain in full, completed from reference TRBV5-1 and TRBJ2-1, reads KAGVTQTPRYLIKTRGQQVTLSCSPISGHRSVSWYQQTPGQGLQFLFEYFSETQRNKGNFPGRFSGRQFSNSRSEMNVSTLELGDSALYLCASRVASGGVVKNEQFFGPGTRLTVL.

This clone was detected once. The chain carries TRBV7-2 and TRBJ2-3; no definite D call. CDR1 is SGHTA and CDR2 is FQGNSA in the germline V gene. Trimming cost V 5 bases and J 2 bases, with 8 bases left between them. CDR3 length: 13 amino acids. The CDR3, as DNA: TGTGCCAGCAGCCCTTATAACACAGATACGCAGTATTTT. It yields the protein CASSPYNTDTQYF.

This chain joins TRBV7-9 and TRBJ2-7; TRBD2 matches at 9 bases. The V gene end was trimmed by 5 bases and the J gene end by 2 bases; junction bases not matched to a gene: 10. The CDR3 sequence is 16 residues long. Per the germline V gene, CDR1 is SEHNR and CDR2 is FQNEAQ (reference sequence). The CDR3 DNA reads TGTGCCAGCAGCCCGGGGACTAGCCCAATCCCCTACGAGCAGTACTTC. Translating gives CASSPGTSPIPYEQYF.

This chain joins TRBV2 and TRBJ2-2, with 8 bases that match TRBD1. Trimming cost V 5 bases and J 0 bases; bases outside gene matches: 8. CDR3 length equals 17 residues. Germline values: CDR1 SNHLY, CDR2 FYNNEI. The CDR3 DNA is TGTGCCAGCAGTCGGGACAGGCCCATCGCGAACACCGGGGAGCTGTTTTTT. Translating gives CASSRDRPIANTGELFF.

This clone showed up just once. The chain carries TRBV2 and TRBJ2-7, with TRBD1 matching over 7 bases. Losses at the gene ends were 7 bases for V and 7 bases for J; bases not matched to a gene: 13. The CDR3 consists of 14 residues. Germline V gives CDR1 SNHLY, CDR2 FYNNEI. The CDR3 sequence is CASMKGATGSEQYF. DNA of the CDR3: TGTGCCAGCATGAAGGGGGCGACCGGAAGTGAGCAGTACTTC.

CDR3 coding DNA: TGTGCCAGTGTAGACGCCCCGGGTTCACCCCTCCACTTT. It yields the protein CASVDAPGSPLHF. The V call is TRBV19, the J call TRBJ1-6; D remains ambiguous. There are 13 residues in the CDR3. Germline V gives CDR1 LNHDA, CDR2 SQIVND (reference sequence). V was trimmed by 8 bases and J by 9 bases, leaving 14 bases between them.

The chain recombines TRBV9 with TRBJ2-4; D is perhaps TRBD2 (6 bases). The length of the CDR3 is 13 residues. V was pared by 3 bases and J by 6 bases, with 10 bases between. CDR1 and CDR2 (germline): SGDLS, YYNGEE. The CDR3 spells CASSASGGNIQYF. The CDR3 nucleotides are TGTGCCAGCAGCGCCTCCGGGGGAAACATTCAGTACTTC. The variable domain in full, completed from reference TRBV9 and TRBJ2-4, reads DSGVTQTPKHLITATGQRVTLRCSPRSGDLSVYWYQQSLDQGLQFLIQYYNGEERAKGNILERFSAQQFPDLHSELNLSSLELGDSALYFCASSASGGNIQYFGAGTRLSVL.